This TCR beta chain came from a study of T cell responses to AZD1222 COVID-19 vaccine. Findings and caveats of the study: The study found Spike-specific TCR breadth and depth rose after two AZD1222 doses.

TCRdb keeps only in-frame clones here, not all; method: immunoSEQ multiplex PCR. The data hold fewer than 85,000 clones, with about 87% observed a single time. Worth noting for this clone: Its antigen is as yet unknown.

This sequence originates from an adult in good health. The sample consisted of peripheral blood, taken on day 0 of AZD1222 vaccination.

This chain's CDR3 is CAISAGTGGSLGYTF. The CDR3 region has the DNA TGTGCCATCAGCGCCGGGACAGGGGGCTCTCTTGGCTACACCTTC. The chain couples TRBV10-3 to TRBJ1-2; 12 positions agree with TRBD1. There are 15 residues in the CDR3. Germline values: CDR1 ENHRY, CDR2 SYGVKD. The junction had 9 bases not matched to a gene; V was cut back by 6 bases and J by 7 bases.